This paragraph covers one T cell receptor (beta chain) sequence. Antigen specificity is unknown. The data are from a study of Graves' ophthalmopathy and Graves' hyperthyroidism. General observations from the study: Clonotypes were expanded in thyroid at above 0.001 frequency, and most also appeared in blood.

Diagnosis was based on clinical symptoms, serum thyroxine, TRAb, thyroid ultrasound and orbital computed tomography. PBMCs originated in 10 ml of fresh peripheral blood. As the template, RNA transcripts were used to amplify TCR beta CDR3 regions. RT-PCR was first run with HTBI primers, then multiplex PCR in a second round. MiXCR, run by TCRdb on the multiplex PCR reads, gives a single entry per CDR3 protein. The sample lists hundreds of thousands of distinct CDR3 sequences, approximately 21% occurring once. This CDR3 region has 14 residues. Trimming stripped 7 bases from V and 4 bases from J, with 16 bases between.

V usage is TRBV12-3 or TRBV12-4 and J usage is TRBJ1-1; D unclear. This clonotype was sampled from a woman younger than 35 with stable Graves' hyperthyroidism. Some clones in this sample may be carry-over from other donors' samples. Sample: peripheral blood. CDR3 residues: CASTFLGLGTEAFF. DNA for the CDR3: TGTGCCAGCACTTTTTTGGGCCTGGGCACTGAAGCTTTCTTT.